Reported below is one T cell receptor (beta chain). The data belong to a study of blood T cell repertoires in COVID-19. Study information: Donors in the United States, Italy and Spain gave samples during acute or convalescent COVID-19. PBMCs, B-cell-depleted T cells, or T cells provided the cDNA or gDNA that made up the material.

The CDR3 length is 14 residues. Germline V gene sequence: CDR1 SGHRS, CDR2 YFSETQ. Trimming cost V 4 bases and J 1 base, with 11 bases left between them. Authors' data handling: How many nucleated cells were present was estimated from reference gene primer amplification. The data were produced by immunoSEQ multiplex PCR, yet TCRdb's version contains in-frame clones alone and is incomplete. V, J and clone size reflect that table, while D and trimming were determined from the DNA. The sample contains about 190,000 clones, roughly 86% of which appear only once. This clonotype originated in a woman aged 70-85 years with active or convalescent COVID-19. The specimen sequenced was peripheral blood. The chain recombines TRBV5-1 with TRBJ1-1; D unclear. This CDR3 is CASSTVTTNTEAFF. The CDR3, as DNA: TGCGCCAGCAGCACCGTCACAACGAACACTGAAGCTTTCTTT.